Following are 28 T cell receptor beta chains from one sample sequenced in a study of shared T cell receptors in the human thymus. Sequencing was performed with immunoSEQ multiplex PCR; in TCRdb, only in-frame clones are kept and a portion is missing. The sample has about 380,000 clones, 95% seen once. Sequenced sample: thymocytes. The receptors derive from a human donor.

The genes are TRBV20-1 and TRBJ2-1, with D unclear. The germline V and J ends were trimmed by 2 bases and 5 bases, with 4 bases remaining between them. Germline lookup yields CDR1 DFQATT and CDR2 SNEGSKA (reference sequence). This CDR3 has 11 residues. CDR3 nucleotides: TGCAGTGCTAGAATCCACAATGAGCAGTTCTTC. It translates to CSARIHNEQFF.

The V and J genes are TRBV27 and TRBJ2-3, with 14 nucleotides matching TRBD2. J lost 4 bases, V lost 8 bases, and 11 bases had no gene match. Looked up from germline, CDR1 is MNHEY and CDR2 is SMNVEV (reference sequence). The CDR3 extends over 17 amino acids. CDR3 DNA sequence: TGTGCCAGCGGGACTAGCGGGGGTCACAGGCAGGCAGATACGCAGTATTTT. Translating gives CASGTSGGHRQADTQYF.

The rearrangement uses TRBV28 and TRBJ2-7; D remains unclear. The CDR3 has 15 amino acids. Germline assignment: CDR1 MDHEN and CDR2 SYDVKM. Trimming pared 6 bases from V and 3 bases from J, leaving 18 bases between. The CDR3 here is CASRHAPDPSYEQYF. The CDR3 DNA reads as TGTGCCAGCAGGCACGCCCCTGACCCTAGCTACGAGCAGTACTTC. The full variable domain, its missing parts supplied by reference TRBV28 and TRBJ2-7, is DVKVTQSSRYLVKRTGEKVFLECVQDMDHENMFWYRQDPGLGLRLIYFSYDVKMKEKGDIPEGYSVSREKKERFSLILESASTNQTSMYLCASRHAPDPSYEQYFGPGTRLTVT.

In nucleotides, the CDR3 is TGCGCCAGCAAAGGGCAGCACCAAGAGACCCAGTACTTC. This encodes CASKGQHQETQYF. The chain carries TRBV5-1 and TRBJ2-5; unclear D gene. CDR1 SGHRS and CDR2 YFSETQ come from the germline V gene. V dropped 6 bases and J dropped 0 bases, with 9 bases sitting between them. There are 13 residues in the CDR3.

CDR3 sequence (DNA): TGTGCCAGCACCCCTCCAGGACGGAAGAACACAGATACGCAGTATTTT. Amino acids: CASTPPGRKNTDTQYF. The V and J genes are TRBV28 and TRBJ2-3; D not resolved. The V end was cut by 7 bases, the J end by 2 bases, with 19 bases between. CDR1 and CDR2 (germline): MDHEN, SYDVKM. CDR3 length: 16 residues.

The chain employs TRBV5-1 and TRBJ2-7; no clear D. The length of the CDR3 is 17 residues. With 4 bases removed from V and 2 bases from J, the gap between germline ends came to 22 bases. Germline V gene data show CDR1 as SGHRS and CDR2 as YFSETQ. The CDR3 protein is CASSQIGGEDTTYEQYF. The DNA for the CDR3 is TGCGCCAGCAGCCAGATCGGCGGAGAGGATACCACCTACGAGCAGTACTTC.

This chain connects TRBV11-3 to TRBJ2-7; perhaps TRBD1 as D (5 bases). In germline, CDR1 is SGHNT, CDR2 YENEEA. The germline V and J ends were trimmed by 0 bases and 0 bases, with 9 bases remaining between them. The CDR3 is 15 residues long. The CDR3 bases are TGTGCCAGCAGCTTAGATAGAGACAGCTCCTACGAGCAGTACTTC. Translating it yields CASSLDRDSSYEQYF.

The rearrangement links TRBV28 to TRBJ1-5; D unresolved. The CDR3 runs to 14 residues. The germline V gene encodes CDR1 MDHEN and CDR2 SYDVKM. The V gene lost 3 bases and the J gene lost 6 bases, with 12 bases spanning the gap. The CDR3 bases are TGTGCCAGCAGTTTCCCCAGGCTAGGTCAGCCCCAGCATTTT. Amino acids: CASSFPRLGQPQHF.

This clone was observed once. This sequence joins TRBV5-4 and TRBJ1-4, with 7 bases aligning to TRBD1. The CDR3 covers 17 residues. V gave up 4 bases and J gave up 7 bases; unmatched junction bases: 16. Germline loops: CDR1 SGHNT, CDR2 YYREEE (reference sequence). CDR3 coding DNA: TGTGCCAGCAGCCCCACGATAGTGACAGGGCAAGCTGAAAAACTGTTTTTT. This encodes CASSPTIVTGQAEKLFF.

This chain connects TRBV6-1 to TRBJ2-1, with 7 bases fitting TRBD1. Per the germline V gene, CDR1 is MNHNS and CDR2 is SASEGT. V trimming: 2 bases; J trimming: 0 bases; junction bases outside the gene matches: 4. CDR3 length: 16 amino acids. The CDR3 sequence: CASSEMTGSSYNEQFF. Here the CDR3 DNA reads TGTGCCAGCAGTGAAATGACAGGGAGCTCCTACAATGAGCAGTTCTTC.

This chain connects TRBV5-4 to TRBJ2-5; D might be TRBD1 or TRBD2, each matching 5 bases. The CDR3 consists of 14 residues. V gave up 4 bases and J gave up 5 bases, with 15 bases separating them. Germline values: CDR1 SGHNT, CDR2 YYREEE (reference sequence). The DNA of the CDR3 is TGTGCCAGCAGCCCCGGGAAGGGGCGGGAGACCCAGTACTTC. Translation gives CASSPGKGRETQYF.

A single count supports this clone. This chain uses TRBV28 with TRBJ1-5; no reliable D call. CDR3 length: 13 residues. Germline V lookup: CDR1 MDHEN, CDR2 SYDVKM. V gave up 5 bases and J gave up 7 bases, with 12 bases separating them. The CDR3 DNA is TGTGCCAGCAGTCCCCCGAGAGTCCAGCCCCAGCATTTT. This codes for CASSPPRVQPQHF.

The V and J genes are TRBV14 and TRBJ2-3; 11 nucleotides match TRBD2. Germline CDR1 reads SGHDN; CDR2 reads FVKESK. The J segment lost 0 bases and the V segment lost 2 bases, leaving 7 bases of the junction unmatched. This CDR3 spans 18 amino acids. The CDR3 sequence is CASSQPSSGRFSTDTQYF. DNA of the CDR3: TGTGCCAGCAGCCAACCCTCTAGCGGGAGGTTCAGCACAGATACGCAGTATTTT. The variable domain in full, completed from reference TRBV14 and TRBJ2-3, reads EAGVTQFPSHSVIEKGQTVTLRCDPISGHDNLYWYRRVMGKEIKFLLHFVKESKQDESGMPNNRFLAERTGGTYSTLKVQPAELEDSGVYFCASSQPSSGRFSTDTQYFGPGTRLTVL.

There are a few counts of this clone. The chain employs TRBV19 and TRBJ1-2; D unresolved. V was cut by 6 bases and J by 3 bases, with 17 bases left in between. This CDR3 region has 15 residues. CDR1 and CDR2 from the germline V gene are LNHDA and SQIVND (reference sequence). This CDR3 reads CASRTPGNLDYGYTF. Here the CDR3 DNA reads TGTGCCAGTAGAACCCCGGGCAACCTGGACTATGGCTACACCTTC.

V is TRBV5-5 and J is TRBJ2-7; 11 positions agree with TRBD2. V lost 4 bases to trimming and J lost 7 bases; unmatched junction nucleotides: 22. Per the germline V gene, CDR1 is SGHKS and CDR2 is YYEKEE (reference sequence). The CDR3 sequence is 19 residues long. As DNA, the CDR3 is TGTGCCAGCAGCCCCAGGACAGGCCCAGACGGACTAGCGGGTAGGGAGCAGTACTTC. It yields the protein CASSPRTGPDGLAGREQYF. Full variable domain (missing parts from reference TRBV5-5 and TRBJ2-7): DAGVTQSPTHLIKTRGQQVTLRCSPISGHKSVSWYQQVLGQGPQFIFQYYEKEERGRGNFPDRFSARQFPNYSSELNVNALLLGDSALYLCASSPRTGPDGLAGREQYFGPGTRLTVT.

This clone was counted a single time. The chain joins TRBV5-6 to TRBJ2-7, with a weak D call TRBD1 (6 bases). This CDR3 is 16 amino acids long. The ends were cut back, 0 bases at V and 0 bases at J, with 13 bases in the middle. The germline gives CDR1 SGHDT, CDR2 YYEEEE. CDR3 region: CASSLDRAYSSYEQYF. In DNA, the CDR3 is TGTGCCAGCAGCTTGGACAGGGCGTATAGCTCCTACGAGCAGTACTTC.

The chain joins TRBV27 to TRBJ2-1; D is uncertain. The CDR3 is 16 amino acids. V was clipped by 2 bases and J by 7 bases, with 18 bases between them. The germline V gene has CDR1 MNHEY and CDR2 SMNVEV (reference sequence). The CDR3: CASSLEWTPSVNEQFF. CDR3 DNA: TGTGCCAGCAGTTTAGAGTGGACGCCTAGTGTGAATGAGCAGTTCTTC.

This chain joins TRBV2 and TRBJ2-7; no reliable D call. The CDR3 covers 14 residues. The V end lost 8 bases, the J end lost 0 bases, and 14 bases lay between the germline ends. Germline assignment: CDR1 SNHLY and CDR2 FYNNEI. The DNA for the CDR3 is TGTGCCAGCCGTATCGTCAGGAGCTCCTACGAGCAGTACTTC. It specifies CASRIVRSSYEQYF.

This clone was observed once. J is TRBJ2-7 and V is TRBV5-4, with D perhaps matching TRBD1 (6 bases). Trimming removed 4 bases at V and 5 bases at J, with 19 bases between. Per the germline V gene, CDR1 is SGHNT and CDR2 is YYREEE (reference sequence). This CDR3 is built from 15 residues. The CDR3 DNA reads TGTGCCAGCAGCGCCTCGACAGGAGAAACGCACGAGCAGTACTTC. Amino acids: CASSASTGETHEQYF.

The CDR3 spells CAISESQTSEETQYF. The CDR3 region has the DNA TGTGCCATCAGTGAGTCCCAGACTAGTGAGGAGACCCAGTACTTC. The chain uses TRBV10-3 and TRBJ2-5, with D perhaps TRBD2 (6 bases). The CDR3 has 15 residues. The ends were cut back, 0 bases at V and 5 bases at J, with 13 bases in the middle. The V gene's germline CDR1 is ENHRY and CDR2 SYGVKD.

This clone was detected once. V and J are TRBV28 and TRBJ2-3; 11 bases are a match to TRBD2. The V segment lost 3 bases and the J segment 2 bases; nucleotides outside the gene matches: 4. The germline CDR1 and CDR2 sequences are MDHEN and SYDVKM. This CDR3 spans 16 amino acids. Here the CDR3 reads CASSFTLAGVTDTQYF. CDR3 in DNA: TGTGCCAGCAGTTTCACACTAGCGGGGGTCACAGATACGCAGTATTTT.

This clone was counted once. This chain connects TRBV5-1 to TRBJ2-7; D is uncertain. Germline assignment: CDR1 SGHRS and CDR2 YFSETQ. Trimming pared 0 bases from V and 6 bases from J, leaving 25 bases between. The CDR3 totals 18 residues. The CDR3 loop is CASSLAGEESGSPGEQYF. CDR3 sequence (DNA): TGCGCCAGCAGCTTGGCCGGCGAAGAATCTGGCAGTCCGGGCGAGCAGTACTTC. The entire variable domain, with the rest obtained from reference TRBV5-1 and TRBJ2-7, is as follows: KAGVTQTPRYLIKTRGQQVTLSCSPISGHRSVSWYQQTPGQGLQFLFEYFSETQRNKGNFPGRFSGRQFSNSRSEMNVSTLELGDSALYLCASSLAGEESGSPGEQYFGPGTRLTVT.

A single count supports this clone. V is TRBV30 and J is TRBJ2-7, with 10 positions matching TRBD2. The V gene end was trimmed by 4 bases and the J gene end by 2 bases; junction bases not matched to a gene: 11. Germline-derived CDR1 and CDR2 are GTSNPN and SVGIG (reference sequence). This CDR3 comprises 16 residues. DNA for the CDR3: TGTGCCTGGAACGAATCTAGCGGGAGCGCTACCTACGAGCAGTACTTC. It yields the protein CAWNESSGSATYEQYF. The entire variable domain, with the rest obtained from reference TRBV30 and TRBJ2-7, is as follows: SQTIHQWPATLVQPVGSPLSLECTVEGTSNPNLYWYRQAAGRGLQLLFYSVGIGQISSEVPQNLSASRPQDRQFILSSKKLLLSDSGFYLCAWNESSGSATYEQYFGPGTRLTVT.

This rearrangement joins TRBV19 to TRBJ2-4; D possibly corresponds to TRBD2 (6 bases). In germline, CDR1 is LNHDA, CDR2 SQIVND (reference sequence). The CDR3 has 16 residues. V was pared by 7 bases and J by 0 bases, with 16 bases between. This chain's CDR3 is CASTPRESKAKNIQYF. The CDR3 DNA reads TGTGCCAGTACCCCCCGGGAGTCTAAAGCCAAAAACATTCAGTACTTC.

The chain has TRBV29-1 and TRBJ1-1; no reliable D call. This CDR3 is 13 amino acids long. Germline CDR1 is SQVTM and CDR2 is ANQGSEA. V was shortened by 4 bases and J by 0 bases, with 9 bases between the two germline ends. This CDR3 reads CSVGVAMNTEAFF. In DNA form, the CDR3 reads TGCAGCGTTGGGGTGGCGATGAACACTGAAGCTTTCTTT.

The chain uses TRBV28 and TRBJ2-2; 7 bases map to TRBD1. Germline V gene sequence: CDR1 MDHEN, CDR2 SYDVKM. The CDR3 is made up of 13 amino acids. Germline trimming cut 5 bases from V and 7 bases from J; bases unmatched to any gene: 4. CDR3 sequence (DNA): TGTGCCAGCAGTAACAGGGGTATCGGGGAGCTGTTTTTT. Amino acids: CASSNRGIGELFF. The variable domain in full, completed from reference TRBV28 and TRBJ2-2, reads DVKVTQSSRYLVKRTGEKVFLECVQDMDHENMFWYRQDPGLGLRLIYFSYDVKMKEKGDIPEGYSVSREKKERFSLILESASTNQTSMYLCASSNRGIGELFFGEGSRLTVL.

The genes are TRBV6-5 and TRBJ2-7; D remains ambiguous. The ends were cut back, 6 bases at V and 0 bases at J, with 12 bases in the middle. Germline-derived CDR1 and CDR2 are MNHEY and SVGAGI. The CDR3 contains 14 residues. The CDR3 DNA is TGTGCCAGCAGACCCCTAGTCAGCTCCTACGAGCAGTACTTC. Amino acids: CASRPLVSSYEQYF.

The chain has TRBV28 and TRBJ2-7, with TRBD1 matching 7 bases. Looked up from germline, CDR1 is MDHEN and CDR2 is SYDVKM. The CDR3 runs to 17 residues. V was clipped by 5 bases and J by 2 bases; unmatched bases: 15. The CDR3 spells CASSLGRRTGETYEQYF. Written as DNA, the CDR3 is TGTGCCAGCAGTCTCGGTCGTAGGACAGGAGAGACCTACGAGCAGTACTTC. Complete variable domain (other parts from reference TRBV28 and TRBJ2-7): DVKVTQSSRYLVKRTGEKVFLECVQDMDHENMFWYRQDPGLGLRLIYFSYDVKMKEKGDIPEGYSVSREKKERFSLILESASTNQTSMYLCASSLGRRTGETYEQYFGPGTRLTVT.